A selection of T cell receptor beta chains follows, all from one sample in a study of T cell responses to AZD1222 COVID-19 vaccine. This table comes from immunoSEQ multiplex PCR, and its TCRdb copy is limited to in-frame clones, with some not included. The sample shows around 130,000 clones, roughly 90% of them seen only once. The specimen was peripheral blood, collected 28 days after the second AZD1222 dose. The receptors derive from an adult who received the AZD1222 COVID-19 vaccine. Both conserved end residues are trimmed from each CDR3. A D gene is named only where the DNA matches it firmly.

TRBJ1-2 | TRBD1 | TRBV9 | ASNRGGNGYT
TRBJ1-4 | TRBD1 | TRBV29-1 | SVADTGGRNEKLF
TRBJ1-3 | TRBD1 | TRBV5-5 | ASSRTGVPWERNTIY
TRBJ2-1 | . | TRBV2 | ASSEAFGYEQF
TRBJ2-2 | . | TRBV7-3 | ASSFRSGELF
TRBJ1-2 | . | TRBV7-9 | ASSLGARNHYGYT
TRBJ1-1 | . | TRBV2 | ASSAPEAF
TRBJ2-3 | . | TRBV15 | ATSRDFSDTQY
TRBJ2-7 | TRBD1 | TRBV10-3 | AIGQGYEQY
TRBJ1-1 | . | TRBV29-1 | SVEQRLNTEAF
TRBJ1-5 | TRBD1 | TRBV20-1 | SASRTGGIGNQPQH
TRBJ1-6 | . | TRBV5-4 | ASSLTYAGFTYNSPLH
TRBJ1-5 | . | TRBV5-5 | ASSHVEAQPQH
TRBJ1-3 | TRBD1 | TRBV7-6 | ASSVGTGNQGSGNTIY
TRBJ1-5 | . | TRBV6-4 | ASMLGSQH
TRBJ2-5 | TRBD2 | TRBV6-6 | ASSYSTSRETQY
TRBJ2-2 | . | TRBV10-3 | AIMRAGSLNTGELF
TRBJ1-4 | TRBD1 | TRBV9 | ASSAGTANEKLF
TRBJ1-3 | . | TRBV5-1 | ASSFFGGSGNTIY
TRBJ2-7 | . | TRBV2 | ASNRDKAYEQY